This record covers a single TCR beta chain. This entry is derived from a study of T cell responses to AZD1222 COVID-19 vaccine. Profiling relied on immunoSEQ multiplex PCR, and the TCRdb table lists in-frame clones only, not all of them. Seen here are roughly 42,000 clones, around 80% observed once, and the top ten hold about 3.7%. The CDR3 sequence is 16 residues long. The V segment lost 7 bases and the J segment 2 bases; nucleotides outside the gene matches: 8. Germline CDR1 is SGHNT and CDR2 is YENEEA. V and J are TRBV11-3 and TRBJ2-3, with TRBD2 identical over 11 bases. This receptor was taken from an adult in good health. Material: peripheral blood, obtained on day 0 of AZD1222 vaccination. Written as DNA, the CDR3 is TGTGCCAGCACCTACTCTAGCGGGGGGCCCACAGATACGCAGTATTTT. Protein: CASTYSSGGPTDTQYF.